Following are 15 T cell receptor beta chains from one sample sequenced in a study of T cell repertoires in cytomegalovirus infection. TCRdb redid the calling of the reads with MiXCR, one entry per CDR3 protein. Of fewer than 650,000 distinct CDR3 sequences in the sample, 40% are singletons; the top ten hold about 46%. Their specific antigens are unknown. Specimen: cultured PBMCs, collected from culture after CMV antigen stimulation. All receptors derive from a human donor in good health (CMV status not recorded). Some clones in this sample may be carry-over from other donors' samples.

This clonotype was seen only a few times. The chain links TRBV11-2 to TRBJ1-2; D is unclear. With 5 bases removed from V and 2 bases from J, the gap between germline ends came to 6 bases. Per germline, CDR1 SGHAT and CDR2 FQNNGV. This CDR3 spans 12 amino acids. In DNA form, the CDR3 reads TGTGCCAGCAGCCAGCAGAACTATGGCTACACCTTC. It is translated as CASSQQNYGYTF.

This clonotype was picked up many times. The chain is built from TRBV20-1 and TRBJ2-7, with no clear D. The germline V and J ends were trimmed by 3 bases and 2 bases, with 11 bases remaining between them. Germline assignment: CDR1 DFQATT and CDR2 SNEGSKA (reference sequence). The CDR3 extends over 13 amino acids. Here the CDR3 reads CSASNQETYEQYF. The CDR3 coding sequence is TGCAGTGCTAGTAACCAGGAGACCTACGAGCAGTACTTC.

The chain has TRBV7-3 and TRBJ2-3; D might be TRBD1 (5 bases). Trimming removed 6 bases from V and 2 bases from J, with 15 bases in between. Germline CDR1 reads SGHTA; CDR2 reads FQGTGA. The CDR3 consists of 15 residues. CDR3 loop: CASSRGAGNTDTQYF. As DNA, the CDR3 is TGTGCCAGCAGTAGAGGTGCAGGGAACACAGATACGCAGTATTTT.

This chain links TRBV7-2 with TRBJ1-1, with a possible D match to TRBD1 (5 bases). The CDR3 loop spans 16 amino acids. Trimming left V 1 base short and J 4 bases short, with 16 bases between. The germline V gene has CDR1 SGHTA and CDR2 FQGNSA. In nucleotides, the CDR3 is TGTGCCAGCAGCTTAGTGATCTACGACAGTGCCACTGAAGCTTTCTTT. This codes for CASSLVIYDSATEAFF.

This clonotype was recorded only once. CDR3 DNA: TGTGCCAGCAGTTATTCCGTTAGCGGGGGACTTTACGAGCAGTACTTC. Encoded protein: CASSYSVSGGLYEQYF. The chain uses TRBV6-5 and TRBJ2-7; 9 positions agree with TRBD2. Germline trimming cut 3 bases from V and 4 bases from J; bases unmatched to any gene: 10. The CDR3 sequence is 16 residues long. The germline CDR1 and CDR2 sequences are MNHEY and SVGAGI.

Here the CDR3 DNA reads TGTGCCAGCAGTGGCCCCTTGCGGGGGGGTTACAATGAGCAGTTCTTC. It codes for CASSGPLRGGYNEQFF. This chain uses TRBV12-3 or TRBV12-4 with TRBJ2-1; 9 bases match TRBD2. This CDR3 is 16 amino acids long. V was clipped by 5 bases and J by 4 bases; unmatched bases: 9.

V usage is TRBV15 and J usage is TRBJ1-1; a possible D gene is TRBD1 (5 bases). The CDR3 has 13 residues. The germline CDR1 and CDR2 sequences are LNHNV and YYDKDF (reference sequence). Trimming shortened V by 5 bases and J by 8 bases, and 15 bases separated the two germline ends. The CDR3 loop is CATSRGVRAEAFF. DNA for the CDR3: TGTGCCACCAGCCGAGGGGTCAGGGCGGAAGCTTTCTTT.

The genes are TRBV12-5 and TRBJ2-1; 9 bases are shared with TRBD2. Germline V gene sequence: CDR1 LGHNT, CDR2 FRNRAP. The CDR3 extends over 16 amino acids. V gave up 0 bases and J gave up 3 bases; unmatched junction bases: 3. The CDR3 here is CASGLVGLADYNEQFF. The CDR3 DNA sequence: TGTGCTAGTGGTTTGGTGGGACTAGCAGACTACAATGAGCAGTTCTTC.

This clonotype was seen more than once but under ten times. The chain uses TRBV19 and TRBJ2-3; 7 bases are a match to TRBD2. The V and J ends lost 3 bases and 2 bases, in that order; junction bases with no gene match: 14. Germline lookup yields CDR1 LNHDA and CDR2 SQIVND (reference sequence). The CDR3 is 18 residues long. CDR3 region: CASSISGPGLPITDTQYF. In nucleotides, the CDR3 is TGTGCCAGTAGTATCTCCGGACCGGGACTACCGATCACAGATACGCAGTATTTT. Full variable domain (outside the CDR3, taken from reference TRBV19 and TRBJ2-3): DGGITQSPKYLFRKEGQNVTLSCEQNLNHDAMYWYRQDPGQGLRLIYYSQIVNDFQKGDIAEGYSVSREKKESFPLTVTSAQKNPTAFYLCASSISGPGLPITDTQYFGPGTRLTVL.

This clonotype occurred many times. The chain combines TRBV6-1 with TRBJ1-2; D is unresolved. The CDR3 spans 15 residues. Germline V gene data show CDR1 as MNHNS and CDR2 as SASEGT. The ends were cut back, 7 bases at V and 0 bases at J, with 15 bases in the middle. CDR3 loop: CASIPGRISNYGYTF. In DNA form, the CDR3 reads TGTGCCAGCATCCCCGGACGGATATCTAACTATGGCTACACCTTC.

This chain connects TRBV7-2 to TRBJ1-2; a possible D gene is TRBD1 (5 bases). V was clipped by 3 bases and J by 6 bases, with 11 bases between them. In germline, CDR1 is SGHTA, CDR2 FQGNSA. The length of the CDR3 is 13 residues. The CDR3 loop is CASSLEVGDGYTF. CDR3 in DNA: TGTGCCAGCAGCTTGGAGGTAGGGGATGGCTACACCTTC.

The chain couples TRBV7-2 to TRBJ1-5; 9 nucleotides agree with TRBD1. CDR1 is SGHTA and CDR2 is FQGNSA in the germline V gene. The CDR3 totals 15 residues. V lost 4 bases, J lost 6 bases, and 7 bases stayed unmatched. Written as DNA, the CDR3 is TGTGCCAGCAGCTCGGGACAGGGCAGGAGTCAGCCCCAGCATTTT. Its protein product is CASSSGQGRSQPQHF.

This clonotype was counted between two and nine times. V usage is TRBV7-6 and J usage is TRBJ2-1; 13 bases map to TRBD2. CDR3 size: 14 residues. The V and J ends lost 5 bases and 9 bases, in that order; junction bases with no gene match: 4. Germline-derived CDR1 and CDR2 are SGHVS and FNYEAQ. CDR3 sequence: CASSRTSGSSEQFF. In DNA, the CDR3 is TGTGCCAGCAGCCGGACTAGCGGGAGTAGTGAGCAGTTCTTC.

V gene TRBV12-5 combines with J gene TRBJ1-6; D unclear. Per germline, CDR1 LGHNT and CDR2 FRNRAP. The ends were cut back, 5 bases at V and 7 bases at J, with 12 bases in the middle. The CDR3 extends over 14 amino acids. The CDR3 DNA reads as TGTGCTAGTGGTCCGGGGTTACCCAATTCACCCCTCCACTTT. Protein product: CASGPGLPNSPLHF.

This rearrangement joins TRBV5-6 to TRBJ1-4; 7 nucleotides match TRBD1. J lost 7 bases, V lost 0 bases, and 12 bases had no gene match. The CDR3 loop spans 17 amino acids. CDR1 SGHDT and CDR2 YYEEEE come from the germline V gene. The CDR3 protein is CASSLGPNRGAGEKLFF. DNA of the CDR3: TGTGCCAGCAGCTTGGGCCCTAACAGGGGCGCAGGTGAAAAACTGTTTTTT.